Listed below are T cell receptor beta chains from one sample, sequenced in a study of vaccination and CD4 T cells after COVID-19. No cognate antigen is known for these TCRs. TCRdb re-called the PCR reads with MiXCR, one entry per CDR3 protein. The profile shows about 11,000 distinct CDR3 sequences, under 35% of them singletons. Sequenced material: CD4+ T cells from blood, cultured in vitro. These receptors all stem from a human donor in good health. Each CDR3 is given with its conserved first and last residue. The D gene is left open where the match is weak. Not every row has a clone size; where given, it reads once, few, many or a size class.

size | J | V | D | CDR3 | DNA
few | TRBJ1-1 | TRBV7-6 | TRBD1 | CASSPGQGFEAFF | TGTGCCAGCAGCCCGGGACAGGGGTTTGAAGCTTTCTTT
NA | TRBJ2-2 | TRBV10-3 | NA | CATRTPNTGELFF | TGTGCCACAAGGACTCCGAACACCGGGGAGCTGTTTTTT
few | TRBJ2-7 | TRBV10-3 | NA | CAISESGITYEQYF | TGTGCCATCAGTGAGTCCGGCATCACCTACGAGCAGTACTTC
few | TRBJ1-2 | TRBV25-1 | TRBD1 | CASSEGGQGSGYTF | TGTGCCAGCAGTGAAGGAGGACAGGGTAGCGGCTACACCTTC
few | TRBJ2-5 | TRBV6-2/TRBV6-3 | NA | CASSYTGAWQETQYF | TGTGCCAGCAGTTACACGGGAGCTTGGCAAGAGACCCAGTACTTC
few | TRBJ2-1 | TRBV4-1 | TRBD1 | CASSQDDRGGYNEQFF | TGCGCCAGCAGCCAAGATGACAGGGGAGGTTACAATGAGCAGTTCTTC
few | TRBJ2-1 | TRBV6-1 | TRBD1 | CASSGQVEQFF | TGTGCCAGCTCGGGACAGGTGGAGCAGTTCTTC
medium-sized | TRBJ2-1 | TRBV27 | TRBD1 | CASSPWDRYNEQFF | TGTGCCAGCAGTCCTTGGGACAGGTACAATGAGCAGTTCTTC
few | TRBJ1-1 | TRBV7-9 | NA | CASSRERNTEAFF | TGTGCCAGCAGCAGAGAACGGAACACTGAAGCTTTCTTT
NA | TRBJ2-7 | TRBV29-1 | NA | CSVGPSTSHADSYEQYF | TGCAGCGTTGGCCCCTCAACTAGCCACGCGGACTCCTACGAGCAGTACTTC
once | TRBJ2-1 | TRBV7-3 | NA | CASSLVGGSSYNEQFF | TGTGCCAGCAGTTTAGTGGGCGGATCCTCCTACAATGAGCAGTTCTTC
NA | TRBJ1-2 | TRBV10-3 | NA | CAISGGDGYTF | TGTGCCATCTCTGGTGGGGATGGCTACACCTTC
few | TRBJ2-5 | TRBV5-1 | TRBD1 | CASSTGQGEETQYF | TGCGCCAGCAGCACCGGACAGGGGGAAGAGACCCAGTACTTC